The 28 T cell receptor beta chains in this list originate from one sample, sequenced in a study of CXCR3-negative and CXCR3-positive naive CD8 T cells. Each TRB cDNA library was prepared by 5' RACE (with UMI labels). TCRdb reprocessed the 5' RACE reads and keeps a single row for each CDR3 protein, giving no DNA. The sample totals 100,000 to 150,000 distinct CDR3 sequences. The sequencing input was naive CXCR3- CD8+ T cells from blood. Subset denoted: CD45RO-CCR7+CD27+CD95- naive CD8+ T cells lacking CXCR3 (TNR3-). The source is a human donor in good health. Some clones in this sample may be carry-over from other donors' samples.

The CDR3 here is CASSQAAATAGYEQYF. The V gene is TRBV4-3, the J gene TRBJ2-7; TCRdb selects TRBD2, and the lack of DNA leaves this call unchecked. This CDR3 comprises 16 residues. Germline V gene data show CDR1 as LGHNA and CDR2 as YSLEER.

V usage is TRBV29-1 and J usage is TRBJ2-1; TCRdb's assignment of TRBD2 cannot be checked, as there is no DNA. Germline V gene data show CDR1 as SQVTM and CDR2 as ANQGSEA. The CDR3 loop spans 15 amino acids. The chain's CDR3 is CSVEDPLEGGNEQFF.

The chain combines TRBV20-1 with TRBJ2-1; the D gene TCRdb calls, TRBD2, cannot be checked with no DNA. This CDR3 comprises 13 residues. CDR1 is DFQATT, CDR2 SNEGSKA, per germline (reference sequence). This CDR3 is CSARAPTKNEQFF.

V is TRBV5-1 and J is TRBJ2-1; the TCRdb call, TRBD2, lacks DNA for checking. The CDR3 is 20 amino acids. The germline gives CDR1 SGHRS, CDR2 YFSETQ. The CDR3 protein is CASSLAMILAGENSYNEQFF.

This chain connects TRBV28 to TRBJ1-6; TCRdb selects TRBD1, and the lack of DNA leaves this call unchecked. The CDR3 has 14 residues. Germline V CDR1 and CDR2: MDHEN, SYDVKM. CDR3 residues: CASSVQGNNSPLHF.

The chain recombines TRBV5-1 with TRBJ2-3; TCRdb's D call of TRBD1 is untestable without DNA. CDR3 size: 14 residues. Per germline, CDR1 SGHRS and CDR2 YFSETQ. The CDR3: CASSFGQGTDTQYF.

This chain uses TRBV28 with TRBJ2-7. CDR1 and CDR2 (germline): MDHEN, SYDVKM. The CDR3 has 13 residues. CDR3 region: CASSFSPSYEQYF.

The chain employs TRBV7-2 and TRBJ1-1. CDR3 size: 13 residues. Germline assignment: CDR1 SGHTA and CDR2 FQGNSA. This CDR3 is CASSLASGAEAFF.

The chain uses TRBV7-9 and TRBJ1-5. The CDR3 loop spans 13 amino acids. CDR1 is SEHNR, CDR2 FQNEAQ, per germline (reference sequence). This CDR3 reads CASSLAGDQPQHF.

The CDR3 region is CASSQDRSYEQYF. The chain links TRBV14 to TRBJ2-7. In germline, CDR1 is SGHDN, CDR2 FVKESK. The CDR3 has 13 residues.

The rearrangement links TRBV28 to TRBJ2-3. This CDR3 region has 19 residues. Germline loops: CDR1 MDHEN, CDR2 SYDVKM. CDR3: CASSFFPIREGSSTDTQYF. The whole variable domain, filled in from reference TRBV28 and TRBJ2-3, reads DVKVTQSSRYLVKRTGEKVFLECVQDMDHENMFWYRQDPGLGLRLIYFSYDVKMKEKGDIPEGYSVSREKKERFSLILESASTNQTSMYLCASSFFPIREGSSTDTQYFGPGTRLTVL.

This chain connects TRBV27 to TRBJ2-2. The CDR3 runs to 11 residues. Germline V gene sequence: CDR1 MNHEY, CDR2 SMNVEV (reference sequence). CDR3 in amino acids: CASRNTGELFF.

This sequence joins TRBV5-5 and TRBJ2-7. This CDR3 region has 13 residues. Germline CDR1 is SGHKS and CDR2 is YYEKEE (reference sequence). The CDR3 region is CASSLADTYEQYF.

The gene calls are TRBV7-9 and TRBJ2-1; the TRBD2 assignment by TCRdb is unverifiable without DNA. The CDR3 is 12 amino acids. Germline values: CDR1 SEHNR, CDR2 FQNEAQ (reference sequence). The CDR3: CASSLSPTYQFF.

This chain links TRBV7-9 with TRBJ2-3; the D gene TCRdb calls, TRBD1, cannot be checked with no DNA. The CDR3 totals 14 residues. Germline V gene sequence: CDR1 SEHNR, CDR2 FQNEAQ (reference sequence). The CDR3: CASSPGTLGDTQYF.

The rearrangement joins TRBV29-1 to TRBJ2-7; the TRBD2 assignment by TCRdb is unverifiable without DNA. This CDR3 is built from 15 residues. Germline values: CDR1 SQVTM, CDR2 ANQGSEA. The chain's CDR3 is CSVGEWVAGSYEQYF.

The chain uses TRBV19 and TRBJ2-5; TCRdb names TRBD1, which stays unverified in the absence of DNA. The germline CDR1 and CDR2 sequences are LNHDA and SQIVND (reference sequence). The CDR3 has 15 amino acids. CDR3 protein: CASSILSAGFETQYF. The full variable domain, rest sourced from reference TRBV19 and TRBJ2-5, is DGGITQSPKYLFRKEGQNVTLSCEQNLNHDAMYWYRQDPGQGLRLIYYSQIVNDFQKGDIAEGYSVSREKKESFPLTVTSAQKNPTAFYLCASSILSAGFETQYFGPGTRLLVL.

The chain joins TRBV7-6 to TRBJ2-7; TCRdb reports TRBD1, a call that lacks DNA to check it against. This CDR3 has 12 residues. Germline V gene data show CDR1 as SGHVS and CDR2 as FNYEAQ. The CDR3 loop reads CASSPKGYEQYF.

This chain uses TRBV10-1 with TRBJ2-2; TCRdb selects TRBD1, and the lack of DNA leaves this call unchecked. CDR3 length: 15 residues. CDR1 WNHNN and CDR2 SYGVQD come from the germline V gene (reference sequence). CDR3 sequence: CASRHGTDNTGELFF.

The chain carries TRBV30 and TRBJ1-6. The CDR3 extends over 15 amino acids. Per the germline V gene, CDR1 is GTSNPN and CDR2 is SVGIG (reference sequence). The CDR3 loop reads CAWREGARRNSPLHF.

V is TRBV20-1 and J is TRBJ1-3. This CDR3 region has 11 residues. Germline V CDR1 and CDR2: DFQATT, SNEGSKA (reference sequence). The CDR3 here is CSARLGNTIYF.

The chain has TRBV11-1 and TRBJ2-7; the TCRdb call, TRBD2, lacks DNA for checking. Germline assignment: CDR1 SGHAT and CDR2 FQDESV (reference sequence). The CDR3 has 16 amino acids. CDR3 region: CASSLIPAGSSYEQYF.

The chain couples TRBV4-3 to TRBJ1-2. There are 16 residues in the CDR3. Germline CDR1 and CDR2: LGHNA and YSLEER. CDR3 in amino acids: CASSLGDLLANYGYTF.

The V and J genes are TRBV7-8 and TRBJ2-3. CDR3 size: 16 residues. Germline-derived CDR1 and CDR2 are SGHVS and FQNEAQ. The CDR3 region is CASSLEEATRPDTQYF.

J is TRBJ2-1 and V is TRBV7-9. In germline, CDR1 is SEHNR, CDR2 FQNEAQ (reference sequence). CDR3 length: 13 amino acids. The CDR3 is CASRHIDYNEQFF.

This sequence joins TRBV5-6 and TRBJ2-7. The CDR3 runs 15 residues. Germline V lookup: CDR1 SGHDT, CDR2 YYEEEE. This CDR3 is CASSWGIGTTYEQYF.

The rearrangement links TRBV29-1 to TRBJ2-1. The CDR3 sequence is 13 residues long. Germline assignment: CDR1 SQVTM and CDR2 ANQGSEA. The CDR3 sequence is CSVDSDGYNEQFF.

The genes are TRBV9 and TRBJ1-2. Germline loops: CDR1 SGDLS, CDR2 YYNGEE. This CDR3 contains 15 residues. Here the CDR3 reads CASSRLDKINYGYTF. The variable domain in full, with the rest retrieved from reference TRBV9 and TRBJ1-2, is DSGVTQTPKHLITATGQRVTLRCSPRSGDLSVYWYQQSLDQGLQFLIQYYNGEERAKGNILERFSAQQFPDLHSELNLSSLELGDSALYFCASSRLDKINYGYTFGSGTRLTVV.